One sample yielded the 30 T cell receptor beta chains listed below, sequenced in a study of T cells in Graves' hyperthyroidism and ophthalmopathy. Regions amplified from RNA transcripts were the TCR beta CDR3 regions. An initial round of RT-PCR targeting the TCR CDR3 relied on the HTBI primer set. TCRdb fed the multiplex PCR reads into MiXCR, producing one record per CDR3 protein. The data show fewer than 550,000 distinct CDR3 sequences, with around 22% seen just once and around 10% held by the top ten. The sample was blood. Receptors were obtained from a woman between 25 and 40 years old with Graves' ophthalmopathy.

This clonotype was seen repeatedly, ten times or more. V gene TRBV27 combines with J gene TRBJ1-2, with D possibly being TRBD1 (5 bases). The germline CDR1 and CDR2 sequences are MNHEY and SMNVEV (reference sequence). The CDR3 contains 12 residues. The V end was cut by 7 bases, the J end by 7 bases, with 13 bases between. The CDR3: CASKAGSGGYTF. DNA for the CDR3: TGTGCCAGCAAGGCAGGGTCAGGTGGCTACACCTTC.

A note on this clonotype: This may stem from a read error, because a much larger clone lies one nucleotide away. The chain is built from TRBV5-1 and TRBJ2-7; possibly TRBD1 for D (7 bases). Germline CDR1 reads SGHRS; CDR2 reads YFSETQ. The CDR3 runs 14 residues. The CDR3 sequence is CAGSFEGAGYEQYF. The CDR3 nucleotides read TGCGCCGGCAGCTTCGAGGGGGCGGGGTACGAGCAGTACTTC.

This clonotype was seen a few times. The chain has TRBV7-6 and TRBJ1-1, with D possibly TRBD1 on 5 matching bases. Germline values: CDR1 SGHVS, CDR2 FNYEAQ. The length of the CDR3 is 16 residues. V lost 1 base to trimming and J lost 1 base, with 13 bases between them. DNA of the CDR3: TGTGCCAGCAGCTTAGGTACATGGGGCGAGAACACTGAAGCTTTCTTT. Protein sequence: CASSLGTWGENTEAFF.

This clonotype was recorded many times. The V and J genes are TRBV28 and TRBJ1-2; 8 bases agree with TRBD1. Germline assignment: CDR1 MDHEN and CDR2 SYDVKM. The CDR3 consists of 13 residues. The J segment lost 8 bases and the V segment lost 7 bases, leaving 9 bases of the junction unmatched. The CDR3 nucleotides read TGTGCCAGCAATAACCAGGGGGCTTGGGGCTACACCTTC. Residues: CASNNQGAWGYTF.

The sample holds many counts of this clonotype. CDR3 sequence reads: CASSSGQIEGAFF. CDR3 DNA: TGTGCCAGCAGTTCGGGACAGATTGAGGGAGCTTTCTTT. The genes are TRBV28 and TRBJ1-1; the match to TRBD1 covers 7 bases. V trimming: 4 bases; J trimming: 10 bases; junction bases outside the gene matches: 9. CDR3 length equals 13 residues. Germline V gene data show CDR1 as MDHEN and CDR2 as SYDVKM.

The chain is built from TRBV20-1 and TRBJ2-7; weak D call: TRBD1 (6 bases). Germline lookup yields CDR1 DFQATT and CDR2 SNEGSKA (reference sequence). Between the trimmed V and J ends, which lost 6 bases and 0 bases, there was a span of 15 bases. CDR3 length: 14 residues. This chain's CDR3 is CSAPGTLGSYEQYF. CDR3 sequence (DNA): TGCAGTGCGCCCGGGACATTAGGCTCCTACGAGCAGTACTTC.

This chain links TRBV5-6 with TRBJ1-1, with D hard to call. Germline-derived CDR1 and CDR2 are SGHDT and YYEEEE. This CDR3 comprises 12 residues. Trimming removed 0 bases at V and 8 bases at J, with 8 bases between. CDR3 DNA: TGTGCCAGCAGCTTGGGTTCGGGGGAAGCTTTCTTT. It is translated as CASSLGSGEAFF.

To note about this clonotype: One junction end does not reproduce the germline sequence, and a read error may be involved. The chain is built from TRBV7-2 and TRBJ2-7, with a weak D call TRBD1 (6 bases). CDR3 length: 15 residues. The V gene's germline CDR1 is SGHTA and CDR2 FQGNSA. The CDR3 DNA follows: TGTGCCAGCAGCCCCAGACAGGTTATAGGCGACGATCAGTACTTC. It translates to CASSPRQVIGDDQYF.

Only one count was recorded for this clonotype. A much larger clone differs from this one at a single base, so this may be a read error. V gene TRBV27 combines with J gene TRBJ2-7, with D perhaps matching TRBD1 (6 bases). The CDR3 contains 13 residues. From germline, CDR1 is MNHEY and CDR2 SMNVEV (reference sequence). Trimming cost V 3 bases and J 3 bases, with 9 bases left between them. CDR3 nucleotides: TGTGCCAGCAGTTTCTCCAGGGGCTACGAGCAGTACTTC. This sequence encodes CASSFSRGYEQYF.

This clonotype appeared a few times. This chain connects TRBV6-1 to TRBJ2-5; no clear D gene. The CDR3 has 10 residues. The germline V gene encodes CDR1 MNHNS and CDR2 SASEGT. The V end lost 5 bases, the J end lost 7 bases, and 5 bases lay between the germline ends. For the CDR3, the DNA is TGTGCCAGCAGTTCCACGACCCAGTACTTC. Protein product: CASSSTTQYF.

This clonotype was observed at least ten times. The chain links TRBV19 to TRBJ2-5; 12 bases are shared with TRBD2. With 9 bases clipped from V and 5 bases from J, the junction kept 7 bases outside the gene matches. From germline, CDR1 is LNHDA and CDR2 SQIVND (reference sequence). The CDR3 covers 14 residues. The CDR3 sequence: CASRETSGGETQYF. Written as DNA, the CDR3 is TGTGCCAGCAGAGAGACTAGCGGGGGTGAGACCCAGTACTTC. The full variable domain, completed using reference TRBV19 and TRBJ2-5, is DGGITQSPKYLFRKEGQNVTLSCEQNLNHDAMYWYRQDPGQGLRLIYYSQIVNDFQKGDIAEGYSVSREKKESFPLTVTSAQKNPTAFYLCASRETSGGETQYFGPGTRLLVL.

V gene TRBV14 combines with J gene TRBJ2-3, with D maybe TRBD2 (5 bases). This CDR3 contains 14 residues. The germline CDR1 and CDR2 sequences are SGHDN and FVKESK. The V and J ends lost 6 bases and 4 bases respectively, with 14 bases between them. CDR3 protein: CASRDRLSADTQYF. In nucleotides, the CDR3 is TGTGCCAGCAGGGACCGACTAAGCGCAGATACGCAGTATTTT.

Ten or more counts support this clonotype. The chain uses TRBV5-1 and TRBJ2-7; TRBD1 matches at 10 bases. In germline, CDR1 is SGHRS, CDR2 YFSETQ. CDR3 size: 15 residues. V shed 4 bases and J 4 bases; nucleotides not matched to a gene: 8. CDR3 protein: CASSGRPGQGYEQYF. In DNA form, the CDR3 reads TGCGCCAGCAGCGGACGACCGGGACAGGGGTACGAGCAGTACTTC. Together with reference TRBV5-1 and TRBJ2-7, the CDR3 gives the full variable domain: KAGVTQTPRYLIKTRGQQVTLSCSPISGHRSVSWYQQTPGQGLQFLFEYFSETQRNKGNFPGRFSGRQFSNSRSEMNVSTLELGDSALYLCASSGRPGQGYEQYFGPGTRLTVT.

V usage is TRBV12-3 or TRBV12-4 and J usage is TRBJ2-7; TRBD1 aligns across 8 bases. Trimming took 1 base from V and 4 from J; bases not matched to a gene: 6. The CDR3 is 15 amino acids. The CDR3 here is CASSLGVGQGYEQYF. The CDR3 DNA sequence: TGTGCCAGCAGTTTAGGGGTTGGACAGGGTTACGAGCAGTACTTC.

This rearrangement joins TRBV20-1 to TRBJ2-5, with TRBD2 identical over 7 bases. The CDR3 has 13 amino acids. Per germline, CDR1 DFQATT and CDR2 SNEGSKA (reference sequence). The V gene end was trimmed by 5 bases and the J gene end by 4 bases; junction bases not matched to a gene: 7. CDR3 DNA: TGCAGTGCTCACTGGACTAGTACAGAGACCCAGTACTTC. Encoded protein: CSAHWTSTETQYF.

This clonotype was seen at least ten times. The chain couples TRBV12-3 or TRBV12-4 to TRBJ1-2; D gene uncertain. The CDR3 has 17 residues. The V end lost 5 bases, the J end lost 4 bases, and 23 bases lay between the germline ends. Here the CDR3 DNA reads TGTGCCAGCAGTCTGGACTTAACTACTCCTTGGCCCTATGGCTACACCTTC. It codes for CASSLDLTTPWPYGYTF.

This chain links TRBV6-1 with TRBJ2-2; 7 nucleotides agree with TRBD1. Germline CDR1 and CDR2: MNHNS and SASEGT. This CDR3 has 15 amino acids. Trimming removed 5 bases from V and 4 bases from J; junction bases left unmatched: 7. In DNA form, the CDR3 reads TGTGCCAGCAGTATCAGGGGACAGCCCACCGGGGAGCTGTTTTTT. It encodes CASSIRGQPTGELFF.

The chain carries TRBV24-1 and TRBJ1-5; a possible D gene is TRBD1 (5 bases). Germline assignment: CDR1 KGHDR and CDR2 SFDVKD. The ends were cut back, 5 bases at V and 12 bases at J, with 16 bases in the middle. This CDR3 is built from 13 residues. The CDR3 nucleotides are TGTGCCACCAGTGGTACCGTCGGGGGGTTCCAGCATTTT. Translating it yields CATSGTVGGFQHF.

The V call is TRBV12-5, the J call TRBJ2-5, with D possibly matching TRBD2 (6 bases). This CDR3 has 15 amino acids. Germline V gives CDR1 LGHNT, CDR2 FRNRAP. Trimming took 1 base from V and 2 from J, leaving 11 bases between them. DNA of the CDR3: TGTGCTAGTGGTTTGGCCGATGGGGGGCAAGAGACCCAGTACTTC. Its translation is CASGLADGGQETQYF.

The chain joins TRBV20-1 to TRBJ1-2; 8 nucleotides align to TRBD1. Germline assignment: CDR1 DFQATT and CDR2 SNEGSKA (reference sequence). J was trimmed by 7 bases and V by 3 bases; bases with no gene match: 7. The CDR3 is 13 residues long. The CDR3 protein is CSASLDRGFGYTF. CDR3 nucleotides: TGCAGTGCTAGCCTAGACAGGGGATTTGGCTACACCTTC.

V and J are TRBV7-1 and TRBJ2-6; 8 nucleotides match TRBD2. TRBV7-1 is an open reading frame, and its role is uncertain. With 3 bases clipped from V and 0 bases from J, the junction kept 10 bases outside the gene matches. The CDR3 extends over 19 amino acids. CDR3 nucleotides: TGTGCCAGCAGCTCCGCCGGGCTAGCGGGCCTCTCTGGGGCCAACGTCCTGACTTTC. It yields the protein CASSSAGLAGLSGANVLTF.

V is TRBV20-1 and J is TRBJ2-2; TRBD2 matches 14 bases. The CDR3 has 17 residues. V dropped 5 bases and J dropped 4; count of bases not matched to a gene: 9. Germline V gives CDR1 DFQATT, CDR2 SNEGSKA (reference sequence). DNA of the CDR3: TGCAGTGCTTCTGGACTAGCGGGAGGTCGTTTCACCGGGGAGCTGTTTTTT. Translating gives CSASGLAGGRFTGELFF.

This clonotype was detected once. The chain is built from TRBV6-4 and TRBJ1-5; 11 nucleotides align to TRBD1. CDR3 size: 15 residues. Germline V gene sequence: CDR1 MRHNA, CDR2 SNTAGT. Trimming cost V 8 bases and J 4 bases; bases outside gene matches: 7. CDR3 coding DNA: TGTGCCAGCTGGAGGACAGGGGGCCGGAATCAGCCCCAGCATTTT. It codes for CASWRTGGRNQPQHF.

This clonotype occurred a few times. This may be a read error, as it is one base from a much larger clone. This sequence joins TRBV6-1 and TRBJ2-7; TRBD1 aligns across 9 bases. After removal of 6 bases from V and 5 bases from J, the junction contained 2 bases not matched to a gene. This CDR3 region has 12 residues. Germline V lookup: CDR1 MNHNS, CDR2 SASEGT. The CDR3 reads CASRGQGHEQYF. The DNA of the CDR3 is TGTGCCAGCAGGGGACAGGGACACGAGCAGTACTTC.

This clonotype was counted only a few times. This chain links TRBV5-1 with TRBJ2-6; no clear D. The CDR3 is 17 residues long. Germline CDR1 reads SGHRS; CDR2 reads YFSETQ. V lost 4 bases and J 0 bases, leaving 14 bases between the germline ends. The CDR3 DNA sequence: TGCGCCAGCAGCCCCGGACCGCGATCCTCTGGGGCCAACGTCCTGACTTTC. Its translation is CASSPGPRSSGANVLTF.

This clonotype was observed a few times. The chain couples TRBV12-5 to TRBJ2-5; 11 bases are a match to TRBD1. Germline values: CDR1 LGHNT, CDR2 FRNRAP. Trimming at V came to 8 bases and at J to 2 bases, leaving 4 bases not matched to a gene. This CDR3 comprises 14 residues. The CDR3 here is CASRTGGYQETQYF. The CDR3 DNA is TGTGCTAGTAGGACAGGGGGCTATCAAGAGACCCAGTACTTC.

There are many counts of this clonotype. This chain connects TRBV29-1 to TRBJ1-2; tentative D call: TRBD1 (5 bases). The V end was cut by 3 bases, the J end by 6 bases, with 8 bases between. The CDR3 contains 11 residues. Germline values: CDR1 SQVTM, CDR2 ANQGSEA. CDR3 residues: CSVEGPHGYTF. CDR3 sequence (DNA): TGCAGCGTTGAGGGGCCTCATGGCTACACCTTC.

This clonotype appeared many times. This CDR3 is CASNLGDGGYGYTF. The CDR3 DNA reads as TGTGCCAGCAACCTCGGTGATGGGGGCTATGGCTACACCTTC. The chain couples TRBV12-3 or TRBV12-4 to TRBJ1-2, with D tentatively TRBD1 (5 bases). Trimming pared 7 bases from V and 4 bases from J, leaving 16 bases between. This CDR3 contains 14 residues.

J is TRBJ1-5 and V is TRBV6-1; a possible D gene is TRBD1 (5 bases). CDR1 and CDR2 from the germline V gene are MNHNS and SASEGT. The CDR3 extends over 15 amino acids. The V gene lost 4 bases and the J gene lost 2 bases, with 12 bases spanning the gap. CDR3 coding DNA: TGTGCCAGCAGTGGAGGGGCTTTAGGCAATCAGCCCCAGCATTTT. It specifies CASSGGALGNQPQHF.

V and J are TRBV28 and TRBJ1-2; D gene uncertain. Germline CDR1 reads MDHEN; CDR2 reads SYDVKM. Trimming shortened V by 3 bases and J by 4 bases, and 12 bases separated the two germline ends. CDR3 length equals 14 residues. CDR3 DNA sequence: TGTGCCAGCAGTTTGTCTCGCCTCAGCTATGGCTACACCTTC. Translating gives CASSLSRLSYGYTF.